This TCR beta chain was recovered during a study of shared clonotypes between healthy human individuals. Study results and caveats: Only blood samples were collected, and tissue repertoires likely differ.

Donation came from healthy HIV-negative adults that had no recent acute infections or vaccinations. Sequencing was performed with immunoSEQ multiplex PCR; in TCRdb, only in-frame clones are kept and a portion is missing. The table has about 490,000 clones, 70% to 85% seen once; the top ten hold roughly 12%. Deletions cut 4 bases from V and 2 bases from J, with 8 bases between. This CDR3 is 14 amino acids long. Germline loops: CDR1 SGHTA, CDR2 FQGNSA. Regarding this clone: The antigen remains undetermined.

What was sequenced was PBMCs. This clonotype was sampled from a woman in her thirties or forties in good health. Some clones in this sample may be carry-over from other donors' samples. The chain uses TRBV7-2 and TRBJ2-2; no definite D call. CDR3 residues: CASSSRVNTGELFF. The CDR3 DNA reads TGTGCCAGCAGCTCAAGGGTTAACACCGGGGAGCTGTTTTTT. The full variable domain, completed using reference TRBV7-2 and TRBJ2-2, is GAGVSQSPSNKVTEKGKDVELRCDPISGHTALYWYRQSLGQGLEFLIYFQGNSAPDKSGLPSDRFSAERTGGSVSTLTIQRTQQEDSAVYLCASSSRVNTGELFFGEGSRLTVL.